The clone carrying this T cell receptor beta chain came up once. Method: immunoSEQ multiplex PCR; TCRdb's copy keeps in-frame clones and lacks some. The sample carries some 110,000 clones, around 90% recorded once. This record comes from a study of T cell changes during pregnancy in multiple sclerosis. Germline V gene lookup returns CDR1 SGDLS and CDR2 YYNGEE. This CDR3 region has 15 residues. V was clipped by 3 bases and J by 7 bases, with 19 bases between them. V gene TRBV9 combines with J gene TRBJ1-2; possible D gene TRBD1, 5 bases. This TCR was sampled from a female donor with multiple sclerosis, enrolled in a pregnancy study. The sequenced sample was peripheral blood, obtained before pregnancy. In DNA, the CDR3 is TGTGCCAGCAGCGGACAGCGGTCGGGGGTTGGTGGCTACACCTTC. Translating gives CASSGQRSGVGGYTF.